This T cell receptor (beta chain) was recorded in a study of post-analysis software for immune sequencing data. This clonotype has just a few counts. Prepared TCR beta cDNA libraries contained unique molecular identifiers. TCRdb ran MiXCR on the PCR reads and lists one entry per CDR3 protein. The sample has roughly 600,000 distinct CDR3 sequences, roughly two fifths seen once. This TCR derives from a girl between 5 and 17 years old with multiple sclerosis. Sequencing was performed on blood.

The CDR3 DNA sequence: TGTGCCAGCAGTGAACGGCGCGTGACAGCTTATAGCAATCAGCCCCAGCATTTT. Translation gives CASSERRVTAYSNQPQHF. The V gene is TRBV6-1, the J gene TRBJ1-5; a weak D match, TRBD1 (5 bases). V lost 2 bases, J lost 0 bases, and 17 bases lay in between. The CDR3 is 18 amino acids. CDR1 is MNHNS, CDR2 SASEGT, per germline.